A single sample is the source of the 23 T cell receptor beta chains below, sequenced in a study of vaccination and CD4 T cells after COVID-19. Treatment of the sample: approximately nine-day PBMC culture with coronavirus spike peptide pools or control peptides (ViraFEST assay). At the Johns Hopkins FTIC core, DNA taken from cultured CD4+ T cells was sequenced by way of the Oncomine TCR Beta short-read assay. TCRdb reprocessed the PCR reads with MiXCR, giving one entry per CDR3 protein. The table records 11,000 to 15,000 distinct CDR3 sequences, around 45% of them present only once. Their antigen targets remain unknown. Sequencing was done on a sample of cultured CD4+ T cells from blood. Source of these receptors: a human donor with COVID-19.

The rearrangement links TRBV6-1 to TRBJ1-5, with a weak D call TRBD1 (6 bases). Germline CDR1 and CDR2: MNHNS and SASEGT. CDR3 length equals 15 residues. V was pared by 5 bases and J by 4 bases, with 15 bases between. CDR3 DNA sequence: TGTGCCAGCAGTCCCGTCAGGGGTGGAAATCAGCCCCAGCATTTT. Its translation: CASSPVRGGNQPQHF.

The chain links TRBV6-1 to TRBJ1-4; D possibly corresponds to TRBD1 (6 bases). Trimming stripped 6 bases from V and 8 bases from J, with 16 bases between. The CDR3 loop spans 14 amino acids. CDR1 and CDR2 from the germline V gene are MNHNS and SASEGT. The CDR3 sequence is CASRRPGVGEKLFF. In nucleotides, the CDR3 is TGTGCCAGCAGAAGACCAGGGGTTGGGGAAAAACTGTTTTTT.

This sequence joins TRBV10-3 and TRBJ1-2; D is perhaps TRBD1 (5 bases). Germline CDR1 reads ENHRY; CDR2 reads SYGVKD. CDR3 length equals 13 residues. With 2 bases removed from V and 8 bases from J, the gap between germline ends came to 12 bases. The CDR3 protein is CAISEGGEPGYTF. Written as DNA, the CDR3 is TGTGCCATCAGTGAGGGGGGAGAGCCCGGCTACACCTTC.

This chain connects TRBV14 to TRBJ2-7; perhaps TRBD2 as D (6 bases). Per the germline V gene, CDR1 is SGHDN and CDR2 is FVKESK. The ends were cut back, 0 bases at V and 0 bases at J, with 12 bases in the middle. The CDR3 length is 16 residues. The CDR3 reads CASSQERYGSSYEQYF. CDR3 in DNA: TGTGCCAGCAGCCAAGAGCGTTACGGGAGCTCCTACGAGCAGTACTTC.

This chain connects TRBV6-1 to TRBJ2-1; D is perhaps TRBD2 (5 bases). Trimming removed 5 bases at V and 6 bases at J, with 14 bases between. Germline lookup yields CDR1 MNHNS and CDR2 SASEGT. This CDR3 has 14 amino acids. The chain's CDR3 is CASSTGERFNEQFF. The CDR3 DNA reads TGTGCCAGCAGTACCGGGGAAAGATTCAATGAGCAGTTCTTC.

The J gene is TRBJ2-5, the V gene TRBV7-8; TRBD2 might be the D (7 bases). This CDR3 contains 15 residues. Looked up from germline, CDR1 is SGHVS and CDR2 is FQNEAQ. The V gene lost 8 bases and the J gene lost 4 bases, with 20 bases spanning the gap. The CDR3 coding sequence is TGTGCCAGCTTCAGGGGTGCGGGGGTAATAGAGACCCAGTACTTC. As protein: CASFRGAGVIETQYF. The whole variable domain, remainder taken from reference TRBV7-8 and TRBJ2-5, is GAGVSQSPRYKVAKRGQDVALRCDPISGHVSLFWYQQALGQGPEFLTYFQNEAQLDKSGLPSDRFFAERPEGSVSTLKIQRTQQEDSAVYLCASFRGAGVIETQYFGPGTRLLVL.

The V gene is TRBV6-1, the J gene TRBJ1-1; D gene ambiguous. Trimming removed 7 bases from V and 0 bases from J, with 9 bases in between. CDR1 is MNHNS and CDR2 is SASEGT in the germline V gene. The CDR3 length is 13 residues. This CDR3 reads CASTYQVNTEAFF. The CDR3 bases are TGTGCCAGCACCTATCAGGTGAACACTGAAGCTTTCTTT.

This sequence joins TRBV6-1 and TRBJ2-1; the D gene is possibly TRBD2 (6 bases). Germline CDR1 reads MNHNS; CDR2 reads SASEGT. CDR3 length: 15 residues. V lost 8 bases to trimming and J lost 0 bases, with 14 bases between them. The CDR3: CASRDRGSSYNEQFF. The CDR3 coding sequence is TGTGCCAGCCGGGATCGGGGGAGCTCCTACAATGAGCAGTTCTTC.

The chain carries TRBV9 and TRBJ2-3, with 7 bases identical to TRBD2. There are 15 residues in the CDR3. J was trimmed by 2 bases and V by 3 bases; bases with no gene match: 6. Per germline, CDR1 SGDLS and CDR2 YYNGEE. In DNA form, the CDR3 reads TGTGCCAGCAGCGAGCGGGGTCGACTCACAGATACGCAGTATTTT. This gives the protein CASSERGRLTDTQYF.

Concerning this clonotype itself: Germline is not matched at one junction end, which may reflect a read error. CDR3 sequence reads: CASSEDLAGANTGELFF. The CDR3 DNA is TGTGCCAGCAGCGAAGACCTAGCGGGGGCGAACACCGGGGAGCTGTTTTTT. V usage is TRBV4-2 and J usage is TRBJ2-2; 10 bases align to TRBD2. CDR3 size: 17 residues. The germline gives CDR1 LGHNA, CDR2 YNFKEQ.

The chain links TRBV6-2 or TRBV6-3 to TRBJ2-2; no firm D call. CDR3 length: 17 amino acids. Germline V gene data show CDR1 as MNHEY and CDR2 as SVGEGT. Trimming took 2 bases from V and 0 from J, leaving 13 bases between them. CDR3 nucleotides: TGTGCCAGCAGTTACCAAACAGCAAGGGCGAACACCGGGGAGCTGTTTTTT. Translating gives CASSYQTARANTGELFF.

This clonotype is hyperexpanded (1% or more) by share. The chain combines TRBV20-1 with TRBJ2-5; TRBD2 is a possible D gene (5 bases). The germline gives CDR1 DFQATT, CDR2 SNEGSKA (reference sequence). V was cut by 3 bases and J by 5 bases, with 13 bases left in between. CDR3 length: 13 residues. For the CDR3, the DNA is TGCAGTGCTAGGCCCGGGGTCGGGGAGACCCAGTACTTC. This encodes CSARPGVGETQYF.

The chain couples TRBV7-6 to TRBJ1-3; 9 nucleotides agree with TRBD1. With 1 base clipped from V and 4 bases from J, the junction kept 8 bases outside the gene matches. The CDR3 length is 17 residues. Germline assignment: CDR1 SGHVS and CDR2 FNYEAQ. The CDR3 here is CASSLVPGQGAGNTIYF. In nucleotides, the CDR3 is TGTGCCAGCAGCTTAGTTCCGGGACAGGGTGCCGGAAACACCATATATTTT.

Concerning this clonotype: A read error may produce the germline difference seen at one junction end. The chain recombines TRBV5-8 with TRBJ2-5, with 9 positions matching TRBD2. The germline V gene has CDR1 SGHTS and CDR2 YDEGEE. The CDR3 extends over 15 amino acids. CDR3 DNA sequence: TGTGCCAGCAGCTTGCTTAGCGGGGGCCAAGGGACCCAGTACTTC. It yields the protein CASSLLSGGQGTQYF.

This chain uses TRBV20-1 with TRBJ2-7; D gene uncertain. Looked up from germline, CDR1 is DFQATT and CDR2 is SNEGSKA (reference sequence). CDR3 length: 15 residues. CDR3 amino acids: CSNSGPTLASYEQYF. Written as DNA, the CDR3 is TGCAGCAATTCCGGGCCGACCTTAGCCTCCTACGAGCAGTACTTC.

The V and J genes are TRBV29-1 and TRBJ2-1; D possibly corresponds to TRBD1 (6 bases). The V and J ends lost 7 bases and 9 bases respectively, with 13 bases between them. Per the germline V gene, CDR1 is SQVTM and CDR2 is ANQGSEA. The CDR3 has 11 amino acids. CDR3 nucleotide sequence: TGCAGCGCAAGGACAGTTGGTGAGCAGTTCTTC. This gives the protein CSARTVGEQFF.

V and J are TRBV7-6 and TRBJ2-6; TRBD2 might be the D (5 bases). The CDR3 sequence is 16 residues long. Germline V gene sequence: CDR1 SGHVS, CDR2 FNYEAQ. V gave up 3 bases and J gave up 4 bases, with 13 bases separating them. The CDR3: CASSFDGVEGANVLTF. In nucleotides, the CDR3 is TGTGCCAGCAGCTTCGACGGGGTTGAGGGGGCCAACGTCCTGACTTTC.

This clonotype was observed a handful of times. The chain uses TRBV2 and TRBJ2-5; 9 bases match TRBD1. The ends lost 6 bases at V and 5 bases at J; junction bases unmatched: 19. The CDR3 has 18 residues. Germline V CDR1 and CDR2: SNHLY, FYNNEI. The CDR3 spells CASRVFGTGYGGVETQYF. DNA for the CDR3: TGTGCCAGCAGGGTGTTCGGGACAGGGTACGGAGGGGTGGAGACCCAGTACTTC.

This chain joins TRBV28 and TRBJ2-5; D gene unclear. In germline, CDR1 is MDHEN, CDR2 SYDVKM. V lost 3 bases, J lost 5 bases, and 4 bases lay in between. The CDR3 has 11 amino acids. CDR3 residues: CASSFGETQYF. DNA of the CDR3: TGTGCCAGCAGTTTCGGTGAGACCCAGTACTTC.

The CDR3 reads CASSEIRQGTYGYTF. The CDR3 bases are TGTGCCAGCAGTGAAATTAGGCAGGGAACATATGGCTACACCTTC. The V and J genes are TRBV6-1 and TRBJ1-2, with D perhaps TRBD1 (5 bases). The germline V gene has CDR1 MNHNS and CDR2 SASEGT. V was shortened by 2 bases and J by 5 bases, with 15 bases between the two germline ends. This CDR3 comprises 15 residues.

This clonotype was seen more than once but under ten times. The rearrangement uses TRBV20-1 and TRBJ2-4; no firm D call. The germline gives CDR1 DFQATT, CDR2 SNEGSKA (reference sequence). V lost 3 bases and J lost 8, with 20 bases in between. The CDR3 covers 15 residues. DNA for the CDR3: TGCAGTGCTAGGAGATCGGAGACACCTCAGGACATTCAGTACTTC. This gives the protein CSARRSETPQDIQYF.

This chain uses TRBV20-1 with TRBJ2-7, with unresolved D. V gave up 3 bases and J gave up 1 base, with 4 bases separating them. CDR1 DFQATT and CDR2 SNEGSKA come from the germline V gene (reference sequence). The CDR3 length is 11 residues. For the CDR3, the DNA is TGCAGTGCTAGTGGTTCCTACGAGCAGTACTTC. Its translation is CSASGSYEQYF.

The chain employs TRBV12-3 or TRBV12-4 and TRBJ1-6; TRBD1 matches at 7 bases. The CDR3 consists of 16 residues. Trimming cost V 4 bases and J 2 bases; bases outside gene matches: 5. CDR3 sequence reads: CASSSVDRAYNSPLHF. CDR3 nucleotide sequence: TGTGCCAGCAGTTCTGTCGACAGGGCCTATAATTCACCCCTCCACTTT.